This T cell receptor (beta chain) was observed in a study of T cells after yellow fever vaccination. The study's findings and limits: The bulk population could contribute abundant contaminating clonotypes to FACS-sorted repertoires. Researchers report a weaker secondary response that nonetheless peaked faster, day 5 versus 15. A small share of clonotypes appeared in both CD4 and CD8 compartments.

As TCR cDNA was made by 5'RACE template switching, a universal primer site and UMIs were added. MiXCR was run by TCRdb on the 5' RACE reads, yielding one entry per CDR3 protein. Of hundreds of thousands of distinct CDR3 sequences detected, 13% appear once; the ten largest clones hold around an eighth. Details on this clonotype: The antigen remains unidentified.

V lost 5 bases, J lost 4 bases, and 14 bases lay in between. The CDR3 totals 14 residues. Germline V CDR1 and CDR2: SGHTA, FQGNSA. The V gene is TRBV7-2, the J gene TRBJ2-5; TRBD1 is a possible D gene (5 bases). The sequencing used PBMCs, collected on the day of the yellow fever booster vaccination. This clonotype originated in a man aged 25 to 40 who received the YFV17D yellow fever vaccine. CDR3 DNA: TGTGCCAGCAGCCCAAGGGGCTACCTAGAGACCCAGTACTTC. Translated: CASSPRGYLETQYF.